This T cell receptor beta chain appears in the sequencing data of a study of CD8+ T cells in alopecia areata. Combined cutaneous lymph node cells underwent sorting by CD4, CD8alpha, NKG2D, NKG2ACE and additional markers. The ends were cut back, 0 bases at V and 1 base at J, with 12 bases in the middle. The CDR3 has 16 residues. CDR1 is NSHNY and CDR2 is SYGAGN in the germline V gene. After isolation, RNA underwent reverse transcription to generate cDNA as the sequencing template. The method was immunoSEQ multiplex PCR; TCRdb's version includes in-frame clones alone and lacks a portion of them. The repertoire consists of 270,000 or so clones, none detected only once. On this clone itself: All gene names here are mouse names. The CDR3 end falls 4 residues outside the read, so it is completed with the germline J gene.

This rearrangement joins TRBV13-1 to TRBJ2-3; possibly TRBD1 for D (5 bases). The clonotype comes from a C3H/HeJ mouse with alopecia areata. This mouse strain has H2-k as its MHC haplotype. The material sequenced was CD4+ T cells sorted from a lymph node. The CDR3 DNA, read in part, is TGTGCCAGCAGTGATGCCCCCCAGGGAGGTGCAGAA. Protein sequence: CASSDAPQGGAE. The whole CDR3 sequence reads CASSDAPQGGAETLYF.